The rows below give T cell receptor beta chains drawn from one sample of a study of T cell responses to AZD1222 COVID-19 vaccine. The protocol was immunoSEQ multiplex PCR, while the TCRdb copy is restricted to in-frame clones and leaves out a portion. Of about 170,000 clones in the sample, 80% to 90% were seen once. Source: peripheral blood, taken on day 0 of AZD1222 vaccination. The receptor source for this set is an adult in good health. The CDR3 runs from the conserved cysteine through the conserved F or W. The D gene is left open where the match is weak. Not all rows give a size; the values are once, few, many and, for expanded clones, a class.

j_call d_call v_call clone_size cdr3_nt cdr3_aa
TRBJ1-1 TRBD1 TRBV28 medium-sized TGTGCCAGCAGTCCGAACGACAGGGAATCCACTGAAGCTTTCTTT CASSPNDRESTEAFF
TRBJ2-7 TRBD1 TRBV18 . TGTGCCAGCTCACCAGGGACAGGCGACTACGAGCAGTACTTC CASSPGTGDYEQYF
TRBJ2-3 TRBD2 TRBV7-6 . TGTGCCAGCAGCATTGGGGGGGGAAGCACAGATACGCAGTATTTT CASSIGGGSTDTQYF
TRBJ2-3 TRBD2 TRBV28 once TGTGCCAGCCTAGCGGGGGGCGGGCCCCTGTATTTT CASLAGGGPLYF
TRBJ2-3 . TRBV5-1 . TGCGCCAGCAGATATTCGGTTCCCGCAGATACGCAGTATTTT CASRYSVPADTQYF
TRBJ2-2 . TRBV4-2 once TGTGCCAGCAGCCAAGACCGAAAGACGTTTGCCCCAAACACCGGGGAGCTGTTTTTT CASSQDRKTFAPNTGELFF
TRBJ1-1 TRBD1 TRBV9 . TGTGCCAGCAGCAGGGGGCCCCGGGACCCTGAAGCTTTCTTT CASSRGPRDPEAFF
TRBJ2-7 TRBD1 TRBV4-2 . TGTGCCAGCAGCCCTGAGACAGGGGGCCGCTACGAGCAGTACTTC CASSPETGGRYEQYF
TRBJ1-5 TRBD1 TRBV2 few TGTGCCAGCAGGGTGACAGGGAGAGGGCAGCCCCAGCATTTT CASRVTGRGQPQHF
TRBJ1-2 . TRBV6-5 . TGTGCCAGCAAGAAAATAGGCGTGGATGGCTACACCTTC CASKKIGVDGYTF
TRBJ2-7 . TRBV27 . TGTGCCAGCAGTGGGCCGACCGCACCCTACGAGCAGTACTTC CASSGPTAPYEQYF
TRBJ1-2 . TRBV4-1 . TGCGCCAGCAGCCAAGTCGCGGCAGAAACTAACTATGGCTACACCTTC CASSQVAAETNYGYTF
TRBJ1-5 . TRBV5-5 once TGTGCCAGCAGCCCGCCGGGCCATGTGGACGATCAGCCCCAGCATTTT CASSPPGHVDDQPQHF
TRBJ1-1 . TRBV3-1/TRBV3-2 . TGTGCCAGCAGCCAAGAGGGCCAGGGAAACACTGAAGCTTTCTTT CASSQEGQGNTEAFF
TRBJ2-3 TRBD1 TRBV6-5 . TGTGCCATATACCAGACAGGGACAGATACGCAGTATTTT CAIYQTGTDTQYF
TRBJ1-5 TRBD1 TRBV20-1 . TGCAGTGCCAGTACAGGGGGCAATCAGCCCCAGCATTTT CSASTGGNQPQHF
TRBJ1-4 . TRBV2 . TGTGCCAGCAGTGTCCAGGGTGGGGGAGATGAAAAACTGTTTTTT CASSVQGGGDEKLFF
TRBJ1-6 TRBD1 TRBV25-1 . TGTGCCAGCAGTGAATACCAAACAGGGGTATATTCACCCCTCCACTTT CASSEYQTGVYSPLHF
TRBJ1-1 . TRBV27 . TGTGCCAGCTGGGAAGGGGTTGTCACTGAAGCTTTCTTT CASWEGVVTEAFF
TRBJ1-5 . TRBV2 . TGTGCCAGCAGTTTAGCCGATCTGCAGCCCCAGCATTTT CASSLADLQPQHF
TRBJ2-5 TRBD1 TRBV24-1 . TGTGCCACCAGTGATCCAGGGACAGGGGGCTCGTTAAAGACCCAGTACTTC CATSDPGTGGSLKTQYF
TRBJ2-2 . TRBV11-2 . TGTGCCAGCAGCTTAGGGGTCGATGCAGGGGAGCTGTTTTTT CASSLGVDAGELFF
TRBJ2-7 . TRBV6-2/TRBV6-3 . TGTGCCAGCAGTTACTTAGTGGAGCAGTACTTC CASSYLVEQYF
TRBJ1-2 . TRBV19 few TGTGCCAGCATGACCGAAGGCAGGTCAGGTTATGGCTACACCTTC CASMTEGRSGYGYTF
TRBJ1-1 . TRBV19 . TGTGCCAGTACTCAGGGGCACACTGAAGCTTTCTTT CASTQGHTEAFF
TRBJ2-7 TRBD2 TRBV16 . TGTGCCAGCAGCCTGGGGGAGGGGTACGAGCAGTACTTC CASSLGEGYEQYF